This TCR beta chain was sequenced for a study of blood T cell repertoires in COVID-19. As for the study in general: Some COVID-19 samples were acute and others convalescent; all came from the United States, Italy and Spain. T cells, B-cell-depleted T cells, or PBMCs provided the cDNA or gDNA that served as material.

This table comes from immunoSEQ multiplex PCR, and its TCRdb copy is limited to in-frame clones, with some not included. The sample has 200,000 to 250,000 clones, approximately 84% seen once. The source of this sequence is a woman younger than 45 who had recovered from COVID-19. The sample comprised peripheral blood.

The CDR3 here is CATSDLAASTDTQYF. CDR3 bases: TGTGCCACCAGTGATTTAGCTGCGAGCACAGATACGCAGTATTTT. The chain carries TRBV24-1 and TRBJ2-3; D gene unclear. V lost 1 base, J lost 0 bases, and 7 bases lay in between. Germline loops: CDR1 KGHDR, CDR2 SFDVKD. This CDR3 spans 15 amino acids.